The rows below give T cell receptor beta chains drawn from one sample of a study of blood T cell repertoires in COVID-19. The assay was immunoSEQ multiplex PCR, and TCRdb's table has in-frame clones only and misses some. The repertoire holds some 490,000 clones, with approximately 90% as singletons. The sequencing input was PBMCs or T cells enriched from blood (not recorded which). The receptor source for this set is a woman between 55 and 75 years old who had recovered from COVID-19. Both conserved end residues are part of each CDR3. D genes are given only for firm matches. Clone size is not always given. Where it is, it says once, few, many or a class for expanded clones.

clone size: .
D gene: TRBD1
V gene: TRBV7-2
J gene: TRBJ1-5
CDR3 protein: CASSHGTGIDQPQHF
CDR3 DNA: TGTGCCAGCAGCCACGGGACAGGAATTGATCAGCCCCAGCATTTT

clone size: .
D gene: TRBD1
V gene: TRBV19
J gene: TRBJ2-7
CDR3 protein: CASSTGTGYEQYF
CDR3 DNA: TGTGCCAGTAGTACCGGGACAGGGTACGAGCAGTACTTC

clone size: once
D gene: TRBD2
V gene: TRBV27
J gene: TRBJ2-7
CDR3 protein: CASRTSGGYEQYF
CDR3 DNA: TGTGCCAGCCGAACTAGCGGGGGCTACGAGCAGTACTTC

clone size: .
D gene: .
V gene: TRBV5-4
J gene: TRBJ2-2
CDR3 protein: CASSLGAPNTGELFF
CDR3 DNA: TGTGCCAGCAGCCTGGGGGCACCGAACACCGGGGAGCTGTTTTTT

clone size: .
D gene: TRBD1
V gene: TRBV6-2/TRBV6-3
J gene: TRBJ1-1
CDR3 protein: CASSYRGHTEAFF
CDR3 DNA: TGTGCCAGCAGTTATAGGGGGCACACTGAAGCTTTCTTT

clone size: .
D gene: .
V gene: TRBV6-2/TRBV6-3
J gene: TRBJ1-2
CDR3 protein: CASSNGYGYTF
CDR3 DNA: TGTGCCAGCAGTAACGGCTATGGCTACACCTTC

clone size: once
D gene: TRBD1
V gene: TRBV11-3
J gene: TRBJ2-5
CDR3 protein: CASSTQGGQETQYF
CDR3 DNA: TGTGCCAGCAGCACACAGGGGGGACAAGAGACCCAGTACTTC

clone size: .
D gene: TRBD1
V gene: TRBV5-1
J gene: TRBJ2-1
CDR3 protein: CASSFDRVNEQFF
CDR3 DNA: TGCGCCAGCAGCTTTGACAGGGTCAATGAGCAGTTCTTC

clone size: .
D gene: .
V gene: TRBV7-8
J gene: TRBJ2-1
CDR3 protein: CASSRDTGSSYNEQFF
CDR3 DNA: TGTGCCAGCAGCCGAGACACAGGGAGCTCCTACAATGAGCAGTTCTTC

clone size: .
D gene: .
V gene: TRBV3-1/TRBV3-2
J gene: TRBJ1-3
CDR3 protein: CASSPGTGSGNTIYF
CDR3 DNA: TGTGCCAGCAGCCCGGGCACAGGGTCTGGAAACACCATATATTTT

clone size: .
D gene: .
V gene: TRBV28
J gene: TRBJ1-2
CDR3 protein: CASSQGNYGYTF
CDR3 DNA: TGTGCCAGCAGCCAGGGAAACTATGGCTACACCTTC

clone size: .
D gene: TRBD2
V gene: TRBV5-1
J gene: TRBJ2-1
CDR3 protein: CASSPLAGGPIEQFF
CDR3 DNA: TGCGCCAGCAGCCCCCTAGCGGGGGGGCCGATTGAGCAGTTCTTC

clone size: .
D gene: .
V gene: TRBV5-1
J gene: TRBJ1-1
CDR3 protein: CASSLAWERDTEAFF
CDR3 DNA: TGCGCCAGCAGCTTGGCTTGGGAGAGGGACACTGAAGCTTTCTTT

clone size: .
D gene: .
V gene: TRBV19
J gene: TRBJ2-7
CDR3 protein: CASSIRGSSYEQYF
CDR3 DNA: TGTGCCAGTAGTATCAGAGGGAGCTCCTACGAGCAGTACTTC

clone size: .
D gene: .
V gene: TRBV12-3/TRBV12-4
J gene: TRBJ2-1
CDR3 protein: CASSWDSNEQFF
CDR3 DNA: TGTGCCAGCAGCTGGGACTCCAATGAGCAGTTCTTC

clone size: .
D gene: .
V gene: TRBV21-1
J gene: TRBJ1-2
CDR3 protein: CASSYRERDYGYTF
CDR3 DNA: TGTGCCAGCAGCTACCGGGAGAGGGACTATGGCTACACCTTC

clone size: .
D gene: TRBD1
V gene: TRBV6-5
J gene: TRBJ1-6
CDR3 protein: CASRNRGSRNSPLHF
CDR3 DNA: TGTGCCAGCAGGAACAGGGGGTCGAGGAATTCACCCCTCCACTTT

clone size: .
D gene: .
V gene: TRBV5-6
J gene: TRBJ1-2
CDR3 protein: CASSLVSGDRYGYTF
CDR3 DNA: TGTGCCAGCAGCTTGGTTTCAGGGGATCGCTATGGCTACACCTTC

clone size: few
D gene: .
V gene: TRBV6-5
J gene: TRBJ1-6
CDR3 protein: CASSTNREGSPLHF
CDR3 DNA: TGTGCCAGCAGTACTAACAGGGAGGGTTCACCCCTCCACTTT

clone size: few
D gene: TRBD1
V gene: TRBV6-1
J gene: TRBJ1-3
CDR3 protein: CASSDWWTGTTKTIYF
CDR3 DNA: TGTGCCAGCAGTGACTGGTGGACAGGAACGACGAAGACCATATATTTT

clone size: .
D gene: .
V gene: TRBV19
J gene: TRBJ2-7
CDR3 protein: CASSISLNYEQYF
CDR3 DNA: TGTGCCAGTAGTATTAGCCTTAACTACGAGCAGTACTTC

clone size: .
D gene: TRBD1
V gene: TRBV7-9
J gene: TRBJ1-6
CDR3 protein: CASSLEGTGGSPLHF
CDR3 DNA: TGTGCCAGCAGCTTAGAAGGGACAGGGGGATCACCCCTCCACTTT

clone size: .
D gene: .
V gene: TRBV10-3
J gene: TRBJ1-6
CDR3 protein: CAISKGAAYNSPLHF
CDR3 DNA: TGTGCCATCAGTAAAGGGGCGGCCTATAATTCACCCCTCCACTTT

clone size: .
D gene: .
V gene: TRBV7-7
J gene: TRBJ2-2
CDR3 protein: CASSWGSGDTGELFF
CDR3 DNA: TGTGCCAGCAGCTGGGGGTCAGGGGACACCGGGGAGCTGTTTTTT

clone size: .
D gene: .
V gene: TRBV2
J gene: TRBJ2-5
CDR3 protein: CASSEVRDYQETQYF
CDR3 DNA: TGTGCCAGCAGTGAAGTGCGGGACTACCAAGAGACCCAGTACTTC

clone size: .
D gene: TRBD2
V gene: TRBV3-1/TRBV3-2
J gene: TRBJ2-1
CDR3 protein: CASSPSGGGEQFF
CDR3 DNA: TGTGCCAGCAGCCCTAGCGGGGGGGGTGAGCAGTTCTTC